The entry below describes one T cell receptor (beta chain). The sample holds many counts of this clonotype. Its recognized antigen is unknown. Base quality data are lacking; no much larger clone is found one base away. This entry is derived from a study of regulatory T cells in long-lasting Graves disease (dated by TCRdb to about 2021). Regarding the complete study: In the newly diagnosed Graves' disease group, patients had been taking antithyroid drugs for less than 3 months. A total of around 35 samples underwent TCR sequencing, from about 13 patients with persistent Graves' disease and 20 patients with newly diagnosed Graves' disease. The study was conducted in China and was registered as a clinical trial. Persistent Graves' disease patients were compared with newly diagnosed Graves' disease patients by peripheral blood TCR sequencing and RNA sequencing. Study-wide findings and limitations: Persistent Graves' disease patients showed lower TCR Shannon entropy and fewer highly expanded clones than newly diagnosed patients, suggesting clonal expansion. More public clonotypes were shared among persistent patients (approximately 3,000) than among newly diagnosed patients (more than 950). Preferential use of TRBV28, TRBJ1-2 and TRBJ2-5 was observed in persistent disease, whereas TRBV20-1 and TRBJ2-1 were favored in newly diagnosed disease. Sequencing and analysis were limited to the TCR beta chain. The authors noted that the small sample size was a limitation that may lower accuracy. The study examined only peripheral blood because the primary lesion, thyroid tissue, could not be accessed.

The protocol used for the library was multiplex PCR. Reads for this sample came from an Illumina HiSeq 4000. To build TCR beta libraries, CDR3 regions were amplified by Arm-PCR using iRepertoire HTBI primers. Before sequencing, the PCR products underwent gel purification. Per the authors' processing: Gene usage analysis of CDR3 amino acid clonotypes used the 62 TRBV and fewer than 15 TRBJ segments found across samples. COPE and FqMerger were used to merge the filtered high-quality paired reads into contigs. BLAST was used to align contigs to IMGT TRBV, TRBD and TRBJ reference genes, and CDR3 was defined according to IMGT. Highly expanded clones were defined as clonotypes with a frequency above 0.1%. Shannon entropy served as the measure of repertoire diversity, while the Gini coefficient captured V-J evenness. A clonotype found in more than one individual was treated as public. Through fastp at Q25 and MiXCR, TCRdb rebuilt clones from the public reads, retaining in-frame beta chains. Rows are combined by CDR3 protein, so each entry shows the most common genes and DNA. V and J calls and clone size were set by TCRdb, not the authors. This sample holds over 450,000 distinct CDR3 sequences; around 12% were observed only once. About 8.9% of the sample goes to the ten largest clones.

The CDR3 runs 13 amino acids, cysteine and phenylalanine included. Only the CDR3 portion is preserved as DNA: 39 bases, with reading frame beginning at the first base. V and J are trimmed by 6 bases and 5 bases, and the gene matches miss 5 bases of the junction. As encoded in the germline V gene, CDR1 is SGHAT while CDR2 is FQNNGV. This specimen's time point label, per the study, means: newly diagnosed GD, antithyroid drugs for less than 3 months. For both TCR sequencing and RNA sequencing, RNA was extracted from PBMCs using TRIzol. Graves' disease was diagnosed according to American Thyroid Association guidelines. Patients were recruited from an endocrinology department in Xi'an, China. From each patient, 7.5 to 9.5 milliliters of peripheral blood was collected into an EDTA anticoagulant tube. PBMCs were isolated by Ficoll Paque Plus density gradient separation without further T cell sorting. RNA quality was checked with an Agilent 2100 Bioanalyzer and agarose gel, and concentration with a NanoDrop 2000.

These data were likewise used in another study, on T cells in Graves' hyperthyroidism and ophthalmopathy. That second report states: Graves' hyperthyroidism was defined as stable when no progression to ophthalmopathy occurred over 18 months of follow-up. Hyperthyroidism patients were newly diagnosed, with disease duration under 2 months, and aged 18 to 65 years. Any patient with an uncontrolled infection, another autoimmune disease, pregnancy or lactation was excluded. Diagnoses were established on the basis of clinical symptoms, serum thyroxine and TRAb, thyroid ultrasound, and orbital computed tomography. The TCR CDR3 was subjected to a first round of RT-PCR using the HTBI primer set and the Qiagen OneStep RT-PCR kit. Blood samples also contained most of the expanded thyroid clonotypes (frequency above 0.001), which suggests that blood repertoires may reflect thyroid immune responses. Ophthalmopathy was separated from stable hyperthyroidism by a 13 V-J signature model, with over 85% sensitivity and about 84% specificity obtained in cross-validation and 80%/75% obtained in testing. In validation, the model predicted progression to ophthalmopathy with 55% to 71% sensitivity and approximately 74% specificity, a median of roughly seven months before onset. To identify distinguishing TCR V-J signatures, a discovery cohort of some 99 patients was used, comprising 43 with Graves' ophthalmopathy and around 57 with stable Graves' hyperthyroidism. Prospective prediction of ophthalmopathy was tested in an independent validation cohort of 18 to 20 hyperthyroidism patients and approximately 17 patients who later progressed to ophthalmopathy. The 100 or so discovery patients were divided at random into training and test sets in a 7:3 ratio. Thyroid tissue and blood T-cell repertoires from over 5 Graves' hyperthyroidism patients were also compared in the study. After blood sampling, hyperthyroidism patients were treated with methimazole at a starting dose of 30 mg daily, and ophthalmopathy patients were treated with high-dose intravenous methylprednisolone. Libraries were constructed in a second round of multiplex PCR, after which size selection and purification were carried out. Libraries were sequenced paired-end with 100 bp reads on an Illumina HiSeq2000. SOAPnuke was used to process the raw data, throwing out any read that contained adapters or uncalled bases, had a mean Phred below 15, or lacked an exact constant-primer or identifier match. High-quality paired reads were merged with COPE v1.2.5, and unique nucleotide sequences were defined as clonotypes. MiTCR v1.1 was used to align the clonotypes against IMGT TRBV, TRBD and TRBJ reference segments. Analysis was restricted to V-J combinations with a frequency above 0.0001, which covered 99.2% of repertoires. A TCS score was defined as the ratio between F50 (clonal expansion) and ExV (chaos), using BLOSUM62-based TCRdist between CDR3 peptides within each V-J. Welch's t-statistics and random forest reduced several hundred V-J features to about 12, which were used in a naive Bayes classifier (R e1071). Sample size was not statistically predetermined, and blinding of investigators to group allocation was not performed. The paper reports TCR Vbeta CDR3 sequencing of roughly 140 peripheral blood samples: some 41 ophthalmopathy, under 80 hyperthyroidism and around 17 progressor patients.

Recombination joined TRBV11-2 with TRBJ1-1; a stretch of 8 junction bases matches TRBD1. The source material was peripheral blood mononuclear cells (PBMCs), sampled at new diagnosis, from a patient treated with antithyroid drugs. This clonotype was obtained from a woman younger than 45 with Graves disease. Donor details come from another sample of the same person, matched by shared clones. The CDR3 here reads CASRQTGVTEAFF. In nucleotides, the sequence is TGTGCCAGCAGACAGACAGGGGTAACTGAAGCTTTCTTT.